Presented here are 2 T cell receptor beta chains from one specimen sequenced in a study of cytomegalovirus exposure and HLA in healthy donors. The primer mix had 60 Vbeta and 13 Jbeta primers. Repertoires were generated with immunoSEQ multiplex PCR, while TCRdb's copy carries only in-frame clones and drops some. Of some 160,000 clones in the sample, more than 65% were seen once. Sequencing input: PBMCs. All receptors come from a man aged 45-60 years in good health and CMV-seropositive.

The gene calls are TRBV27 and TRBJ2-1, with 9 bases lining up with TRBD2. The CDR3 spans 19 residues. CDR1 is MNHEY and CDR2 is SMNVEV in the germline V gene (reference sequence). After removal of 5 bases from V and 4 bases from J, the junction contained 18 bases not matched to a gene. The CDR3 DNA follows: TGTGCCAGCAGTCCTGAGGGGCCAGCGGGGGGCCGAGGATACAATGAGCAGTTCTTC. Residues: CASSPEGPAGGRGYNEQFF.

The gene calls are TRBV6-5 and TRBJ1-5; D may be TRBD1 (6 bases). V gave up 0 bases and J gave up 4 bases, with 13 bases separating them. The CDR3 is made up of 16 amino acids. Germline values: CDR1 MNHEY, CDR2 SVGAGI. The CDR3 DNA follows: TGTGCCAGCAGTTACTCGAGGGACAAGGGAAATCAGCCCCAGCATTTT. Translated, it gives CASSYSRDKGNQPQHF.